The 13 T cell receptor beta chains reported below all come from one sample, sequenced in a study of blood T cell repertoires in COVID-19. Assay: immunoSEQ multiplex PCR; the TCRdb copy retains only in-frame clones and omits some. The data contain about 350,000 clones, over 75% of them singletons. Source material: PBMCs or T cells enriched from blood (not recorded which). These receptors all stem from a woman younger than 45 who had recovered from COVID-19.

The V call is TRBV10-3, the J call TRBJ1-2; tentatively, D is TRBD1 (5 bases). The ends were cut back, 4 bases at V and 4 bases at J, with 16 bases in the middle. Germline V gene sequence: CDR1 ENHRY, CDR2 SYGVKD. The CDR3 length is 15 residues. CDR3 residues: CAISAGDHAGYGYTF. The CDR3 DNA follows: TGTGCCATCAGTGCGGGGGACCACGCGGGCTATGGCTACACCTTC.

The rearrangement uses TRBV19 and TRBJ1-1; no clear D gene. Germline CDR1 and CDR2: LNHDA and SQIVND (reference sequence). Trimming stripped 3 bases from V and 2 bases from J, with 7 bases between. The CDR3 runs to 13 residues. This CDR3 reads CASSINRNTEAFF. CDR3 nucleotide sequence: TGTGCCAGTAGTATTAACAGAAACACTGAAGCTTTCTTT.

The V and J genes are TRBV11-2 and TRBJ2-1, with D possibly being TRBD1 (5 bases). CDR3 length: 18 residues. Germline CDR1 is SGHAT and CDR2 is FQNNGV. Between the trimmed V and J ends, which lost 1 base and 10 bases, there was a span of 26 bases. The CDR3 region is CASSLVRWGLVGNEEQFF. The CDR3 coding sequence is TGTGCCAGCAGCTTAGTGCGGTGGGGCTTAGTGGGCAATGAGGAGCAGTTCTTC.

The V and J genes are TRBV7-8 and TRBJ1-2; D is possibly TRBD1 (5 bases). V was pared by 0 bases and J by 4 bases, with 15 bases between. The length of the CDR3 is 16 residues. Looked up from germline, CDR1 is SGHVS and CDR2 is FQNEAQ. CDR3 coding DNA: TGTGCCAGCAGCTTAGCGTCCGGGGACTTGGGCTATGGCTACACCTTC. It yields the protein CASSLASGDLGYGYTF.

Remarks on this clone: The sample carries other DNA sequences with the same CDR3. The chain is built from TRBV5-4 and TRBJ2-2; D perhaps matches TRBD1 (6 bases). The CDR3 extends over 15 amino acids. Trimming left V 0 bases short and J 3 bases short, with 9 bases between. The V gene's germline CDR1 is SGHNT and CDR2 YYREEE (reference sequence). This CDR3 reads CASSLGQGYTGELFF. The CDR3 nucleotides read TGTGCCAGCAGCTTGGGGCAGGGGTACACCGGGGAGCTGTTTTTT.

This clone was observed once. The chain combines TRBV7-6 with TRBJ2-7; 12 bases fit TRBD1. Trimming cost V 1 base and J 6 bases; bases outside gene matches: 4. Germline lookup yields CDR1 SGHVS and CDR2 FNYEAQ. The CDR3 sequence is 15 residues long. CDR3 nucleotides: TGTGCCAGCAGCTTAGGTGGGACAGGGGGCAGCGAGCAGTACTTC. It is translated as CASSLGGTGGSEQYF.

The rearrangement uses TRBV27 and TRBJ2-1, with 9 positions matching TRBD2. J was trimmed by 7 bases and V by 5 bases; bases with no gene match: 15. The CDR3 covers 17 residues. Germline assignment: CDR1 MNHEY and CDR2 SMNVEV (reference sequence). CDR3 amino acids: CASSHPPRGGAGNEQFF. CDR3 nucleotide sequence: TGTGCCAGCAGTCACCCTCCCCGCGGGGGGGCGGGAAATGAGCAGTTCTTC.

J is TRBJ1-6 and V is TRBV18, with 9 bases identical to TRBD1. Germline V gene data show CDR1 as KGHSH and CDR2 as LQKENI. V dropped 2 bases and J dropped 9; count of bases not matched to a gene: 5. The CDR3 length is 15 residues. The CDR3 here is CASSPDRGDTSPLHF. CDR3 nucleotides: TGTGCCAGCTCACCAGACAGGGGGGACACTTCACCCCTCCACTTT. Complete variable domain (other parts from reference TRBV18 and TRBJ1-6): NAGVMQNPRHLVRRRGQEARLRCSPMKGHSHVYWYRQLPEEGLKFMVYLQKENIIDESGMPKERFSAEFPKEGPSILRIQQVVRGDSAAYFCASSPDRGDTSPLHFGNGTRLTVT.

Remarks on this clone: Other nucleotide sequences in the sample specify the same CDR3. The J gene is TRBJ2-7, the V gene TRBV7-3; D might be TRBD2 (6 bases). V dropped 6 bases and J dropped 6 bases, with 9 bases sitting between them. Germline V CDR1 and CDR2: SGHTA, FQGTGA. This CDR3 region has 11 residues. The CDR3 sequence: CASRRGSEQYF. CDR3 sequence (DNA): TGTGCCAGCAGGCGGGGCAGCGAGCAGTACTTC.

The J gene is TRBJ1-3, the V gene TRBV4-1; D remains unclear. The germline V gene has CDR1 MGHRA and CDR2 YSYEKL. The CDR3 covers 13 residues. The ends were cut back, 10 bases at V and 8 bases at J, with 18 bases in the middle. The CDR3 loop reads CATSGTGVYTIYF. The CDR3 coding sequence is TGCGCCACCTCCGGAACCGGAGTGTACACCATATATTTT.

This clone was detected only once. Other DNA sequences in this sample translate to the same CDR3. The V call is TRBV11-3, the J call TRBJ1-1; possibly TRBD1 for D (6 bases). From germline, CDR1 is SGHNT and CDR2 YENEEA. The CDR3 is 13 amino acids. V lost 3 bases to trimming and J lost 5 bases, with 10 bases between them. CDR3 DNA sequence: TGTGCCAGCAGCTTCAGCAGGGGTACTGAAGCTTTCTTT. It yields the protein CASSFSRGTEAFF.

This chain links TRBV6-5 with TRBJ1-1, with D maybe TRBD1 (5 bases). Between the trimmed V and J ends, which lost 4 bases and 1 base, there was a span of 7 bases. The CDR3 length is 13 residues. CDR1 and CDR2 from the germline V gene are MNHEY and SVGAGI. The CDR3 reads CASSWTQNTEAFF. As DNA, the CDR3 is TGTGCCAGCAGTTGGACACAGAACACTGAAGCTTTCTTT.

The chain links TRBV18 to TRBJ1-2, with TRBD1 matching over 9 bases. There are 13 residues in the CDR3. V lost 9 bases to trimming and J lost 5 bases; unmatched junction nucleotides: 7. Germline V gives CDR1 KGHSH, CDR2 LQKENI. The CDR3: CASSGQGHYGYTF. Written as DNA, the CDR3 is TGTGCCAGTTCGGGACAGGGACATTATGGCTACACCTTC.